One and the same sample provided the 30 T cell receptor beta chains below, sequenced in a study of CD8 T cells in ankylosing spondylitis. The study, taken as a whole, reports: Ankylosing spondylitis blood appeared to carry a characteristic TCR beta motif of roughly eight highly homologous variants.

No antigen has been assigned to these receptors. Using its own MiXCR run on the 5' RACE reads, TCRdb lists one record per CDR3 protein. The repertoire has 700,000 to 1,000,000 distinct CDR3 sequences, roughly 10% of them found once; the top ten carry about 0.5%. Sample: blood, either unsorted or a sorted T cell fraction (not recorded which). The origin of the receptors is a male donor with ankylosing spondylitis.

The chain has TRBV12-3 or TRBV12-4 and TRBJ1-2, with D maybe TRBD1 (6 bases). V was clipped by 3 bases and J by 4 bases, with 27 bases between them. This CDR3 comprises 19 residues. This chain's CDR3 is CASSFGARGLRLTSYGYTF. The CDR3 DNA reads TGTGCCAGCAGTTTTGGCGCCAGGGGACTCCGCCTGACCTCCTATGGCTACACCTTC.

This clonotype was seen a few times. The chain employs TRBV7-3 and TRBJ2-1; D is unclear. Germline lookup yields CDR1 SGHTA and CDR2 FQGTGA. The CDR3 covers 15 residues. The V and J ends lost 4 bases and 2 bases respectively, with 12 bases between them. CDR3 residues: CASSSSWVAYNEQFF. DNA of the CDR3: TGTGCCAGCAGCTCCTCGTGGGTCGCCTACAATGAGCAGTTCTTC.

This clonotype appeared a few times. The chain recombines TRBV27 with TRBJ2-7; no reliable D call. CDR1 MNHEY and CDR2 SMNVEV come from the germline V gene (reference sequence). The CDR3 runs 15 residues. V was clipped by 2 bases and J by 5 bases, with 16 bases between them. CDR3 amino acids: CASSLMRSPTDEQYF. The CDR3, as DNA: TGTGCCAGCAGTTTAATGAGATCGCCAACCGACGAGCAGTACTTC.

This clonotype appeared a few times. The chain joins TRBV6-5 to TRBJ1-4; 10 bases are a match to TRBD1. Trimming cost V 0 bases and J 10 bases; bases outside gene matches: 8. This CDR3 spans 16 amino acids. CDR1 is MNHEY, CDR2 SVGAGI, per germline. The CDR3: CASSYSGTGVEGKLFF. The CDR3 region has the DNA TGTGCCAGCAGTTACTCTGGGACAGGGGTCGAGGGAAAACTGTTTTTT.

This clonotype has ten or more counts. The V and J genes are TRBV29-1 and TRBJ2-5; TRBD2 matches 10 bases. The trim removed 3 bases at V and 5 bases at J, leaving 9 bases unmatched. CDR1 is SQVTM and CDR2 is ANQGSEA in the germline V gene. The CDR3 runs 15 residues. CDR3 sequence reads: CSVDALAGALETQYF. As DNA, the CDR3 is TGCAGCGTTGACGCCCTAGCGGGAGCTCTGGAGACCCAGTACTTC.

The V and J genes are TRBV2 and TRBJ2-4; D is possibly TRBD2 (5 bases). Per germline, CDR1 SNHLY and CDR2 FYNNEI. V was cut by 5 bases and J by 6 bases, with 20 bases left in between. There are 16 residues in the CDR3. The CDR3 bases are TGTGCCAGCAGTCGATCCGGGAACACAGTCGGAAACATTCAGTACTTC. This codes for CASSRSGNTVGNIQYF.

This clonotype showed up many times. CDR3 nucleotides: TGTGCCACCAGCAGAGATCATCTGGGAAAGAACACTGAAGCTTTCTTT. It encodes CATSRDHLGKNTEAFF. This chain joins TRBV15 and TRBJ1-1; D is uncertain. Deletions cut 0 bases from V and 1 base from J, with 12 bases between. Germline CDR1 LNHNV, CDR2 YYDKDF (reference sequence). This CDR3 comprises 16 residues.

Many counts were recorded for this clonotype. This chain joins TRBV10-3 and TRBJ2-1; D is unresolved. V dropped 6 bases and J dropped 2 bases, with 14 bases sitting between them. In germline, CDR1 is ENHRY, CDR2 SYGVKD. The CDR3 runs to 15 residues. In nucleotides, the CDR3 is TGTGCCATCAGCATGCTTGCGGATACCTACAATGAGCAGTTCTTC. It is translated as CAISMLADTYNEQFF.

V and J are TRBV9 and TRBJ2-1; D is unresolved. Germline V CDR1 and CDR2: SGDLS, YYNGEE. The V end was cut by 0 bases, the J end by 5 bases, with 15 bases between. CDR3 length equals 16 residues. CDR3 nucleotide sequence: TGTGCCAGCAGCGTAGATGGACGGCTGGGGAACAATGAGCAGTTCTTC. Translation gives CASSVDGRLGNNEQFF.

The chain employs TRBV6-2 or TRBV6-3 and TRBJ2-1; 7 bases map to TRBD2. The length of the CDR3 is 15 residues. The V gene end was trimmed by 5 bases and the J gene end by 6 bases; junction bases not matched to a gene: 10. CDR1 and CDR2 (germline): MNHEY, SVGEGT. CDR3 sequence reads: CASSTPSGVFNEQFF. The CDR3 nucleotides read TGTGCCAGCAGTACCCCGAGCGGGGTCTTCAATGAGCAGTTCTTC.

This clonotype was counted a few times. The rearrangement joins TRBV5-1 to TRBJ2-1, with D maybe TRBD2 (6 bases). The germline V gene encodes CDR1 SGHRS and CDR2 YFSETQ. V lost 5 bases, J lost 5 bases, and 14 bases lay in between. The CDR3 runs to 14 residues. In nucleotides, the CDR3 is TGCGCCAGCAGAGTCGGAGGGGTGAACAATGAGCAGTTCTTC. Its protein is CASRVGGVNNEQFF.

The rearrangement joins TRBV5-1 to TRBJ1-1; D remains unclear. Trimming cost V 6 bases and J 1 base, with 13 bases left between them. Germline V gene data show CDR1 as SGHRS and CDR2 as YFSETQ. CDR3 size: 14 residues. For the CDR3, the DNA is TGCGCCAGCATTGACGAAGGTGGGAACACTGAAGCTTTCTTT. Encoded protein: CASIDEGGNTEAFF.

This clonotype has only a few counts. The rearrangement links TRBV20-1 to TRBJ2-1, with 7 bases identical to TRBD1. This CDR3 has 14 residues. The germline gives CDR1 DFQATT, CDR2 SNEGSKA (reference sequence). J was trimmed by 7 bases and V by 6 bases; bases with no gene match: 12. The CDR3 DNA reads as TGCAGTGCGACCGCCGGGACAGCTCTTAATGAGCAGTTCTTC. Its translation is CSATAGTALNEQFF.

In this sample, this clonotype turned up many times. V is TRBV20-1 and J is TRBJ1-1; D possibly corresponds to TRBD1 (6 bases). The CDR3 contains 15 residues. V was trimmed by 6 bases and J by 6 bases, leaving 23 bases between them. Germline CDR1 reads DFQATT; CDR2 reads SNEGSKA (reference sequence). The CDR3 is CSARSSLGGGAEAFF. The CDR3 DNA follows: TGCAGTGCGAGAAGTTCTTTAGGGGGGGGAGCTGAAGCTTTCTTT.

This clonotype has a count of ten or more. This CDR3 reads CASSSGPAGVYEQFF. CDR3 bases: TGTGCCAGCAGCTCCGGACCGGCAGGGGTTTATGAGCAGTTCTTC. This sequence joins TRBV7-3 and TRBJ2-1; tentatively, D is TRBD1 (6 bases). The CDR3 sequence is 15 residues long. Germline lookup yields CDR1 SGHTA and CDR2 FQGTGA. The ends were cut back, 4 bases at V and 8 bases at J, with 18 bases in the middle.

This clonotype appeared a few times. The chain's CDR3 is CASSLRDSRREQYF. As DNA, the CDR3 is TGCGCCAGCAGCCTCCGGGACAGTCGCCGAGAGCAGTACTTC. The chain links TRBV4-1 to TRBJ2-7; TRBD1 matches at 7 bases. The germline CDR1 and CDR2 sequences are MGHRA and YSYEKL. The CDR3 loop spans 14 amino acids. V trimming: 4 bases; J trimming: 7 bases; junction bases outside the gene matches: 10.

V gene TRBV18 combines with J gene TRBJ2-7; 7 bases fit TRBD2. The CDR3 is 15 residues long. After removal of 4 bases from V and 3 bases from J, the junction contained 9 bases not matched to a gene. Looked up from germline, CDR1 is KGHSH and CDR2 is LQKENI. The DNA of the CDR3 is TGTGCCAGCTCACTCATCTCGGGAGGTGGCTACGAGCAGTACTTC. Amino acid sequence: CASSLISGGGYEQYF.

This clonotype appeared a few times. This chain joins TRBV20-1 and TRBJ2-3; D possibly corresponds to TRBD2 (5 bases). The CDR3 covers 14 residues. V lost 5 bases and J 6 bases, leaving 18 bases between the germline ends. Germline V CDR1 and CDR2: DFQATT, SNEGSKA (reference sequence). CDR3 nucleotide sequence: TGCAGTGCTTGCAACATACCACGCGGGGATACGCAGTATTTT. The encoded protein is CSACNIPRGDTQYF.

The V gene is TRBV7-9, the J gene TRBJ1-2; D unresolved. Germline V gene sequence: CDR1 SEHNR, CDR2 FQNEAQ (reference sequence). The CDR3 has 12 amino acids. The V gene lost 6 bases and the J gene lost 8 bases, with 13 bases spanning the gap. CDR3 in DNA: TGTGCCAGCAGGTTACCTTCGAGAGGCTACACCTTC. Amino acids: CASRLPSRGYTF. The full variable domain, in which reference TRBV7-9 and TRBJ1-2 provide the parts outside the CDR3, is DTGVSQNPRHKITKRGQNVTFRCDPISEHNRLYWYRQTLGQGPEFLTYFQNEAQLEKSRLLSDRFSAERPKGSFSTLEIQRTEQGDSAMYLCASRLPSRGYTFGSGTRLTVV.

The chain carries TRBV18 and TRBJ2-7, with unresolved D. The V gene lost 4 bases and the J gene lost 1 base, with 11 bases spanning the gap. This CDR3 is 14 amino acids long. CDR1 and CDR2 from the germline V gene are KGHSH and LQKENI. Here the CDR3 DNA reads TGTGCCAGCTCACGTGGCTTGGGTTCCTACGAGCAGTACTTC. Its protein is CASSRGLGSYEQYF.

This clonotype was recorded a few times. The rearrangement uses TRBV4-3 and TRBJ1-2; 10 bases line up with TRBD1. Germline assignment: CDR1 LGHNA and CDR2 YSLEER. This CDR3 contains 14 residues. V lost 2 bases to trimming and J lost 10 bases; unmatched junction nucleotides: 7. CDR3 residues: CASSQTGTGVFYTF. For the CDR3, the DNA is TGCGCCAGCAGCCAAACCGGGACAGGGGTATTCTACACCTTC.

This chain uses TRBV5-5 with TRBJ2-7; possible D gene TRBD2, 6 bases. V lost 4 bases to trimming and J lost 1 base, with 12 bases between them. Germline V gene data show CDR1 as SGHKS and CDR2 as YYEKEE (reference sequence). This CDR3 comprises 14 residues. CDR3: CASSAGRQSYEQYF. The DNA for the CDR3 is TGTGCCAGCAGCGCGGGACGGCAATCCTACGAGCAGTACTTC.

The table lists this clonotype with a few counts. This chain connects TRBV20-1 to TRBJ2-2, with TRBD2 matching over 9 bases. V lost 3 bases and J lost 1; bases outside the gene matches: 6. The CDR3 consists of 16 residues. Germline V gene lookup returns CDR1 DFQATT and CDR2 SNEGSKA (reference sequence). The CDR3 is CSASHSGRGNTGELFF. As DNA, the CDR3 is TGCAGTGCTAGTCATAGCGGGAGAGGGAACACCGGGGAGCTGTTTTTT.

The sample holds many counts of this clonotype. This chain uses TRBV29-1 with TRBJ1-1; TRBD1 matches 7 bases. Germline V gives CDR1 SQVTM, CDR2 ANQGSEA. The CDR3 totals 12 residues. The ends lost 6 bases at V and 1 base at J; junction bases unmatched: 2. The CDR3 spells CSVGTANTEAFF. In DNA form, the CDR3 reads TGCAGCGTGGGGACAGCGAACACTGAAGCTTTCTTT.

The J gene is TRBJ2-1, the V gene TRBV11-2, with TRBD2 matching over 10 bases. CDR3 length: 14 residues. Germline loops: CDR1 SGHAT, CDR2 FQNNGV. Germline trimming cut 5 bases from V and 8 bases from J; bases unmatched to any gene: 6. CDR3 sequence (DNA): TGTGCCAGCAGCATAGCGGGAGGTACCGATGAGCAGTTCTTC. Its protein is CASSIAGGTDEQFF.

In this sample, this clonotype turned up a few times. The V gene is TRBV5-1, the J gene TRBJ2-2; no reliable D call. From germline, CDR1 is SGHRS and CDR2 YFSETQ. The CDR3 runs to 15 residues. Trimming pared 4 bases from V and 4 bases from J, leaving 14 bases between. The CDR3 region has the DNA TGCGCCAGCAGCCCCCGTCAGTTAGGCACCGGGGAGCTGTTTTTT. Protein: CASSPRQLGTGELFF.

This clonotype was recorded many times. The gene calls are TRBV7-8 and TRBJ1-1, with a possible D match to TRBD1 (6 bases). Trimming pared 0 bases from V and 7 bases from J, leaving 15 bases between. This CDR3 contains 15 residues. CDR1 SGHVS and CDR2 FQNEAQ come from the germline V gene. This chain's CDR3 is CASSLAAGGEGEAFF. The CDR3 bases are TGTGCCAGCAGCTTAGCGGCCGGGGGCGAAGGTGAAGCTTTCTTT.

There are a few counts of this clonotype. The chain combines TRBV20-1 with TRBJ2-7; D gene uncertain. This CDR3 comprises 12 residues. CDR1 is DFQATT and CDR2 is SNEGSKA in the germline V gene (reference sequence). With 6 bases removed from V and 2 bases from J, the gap between germline ends came to 11 bases. CDR3 amino acids: CSAGRGAYEQYF. CDR3 DNA: TGCAGTGCCGGACGAGGAGCCTACGAGCAGTACTTC.

This clonotype was observed a handful of times. V is TRBV20-1 and J is TRBJ2-3; the D is unclear. The V and J ends lost 3 bases and 2 bases respectively, with 9 bases between them. This CDR3 has 13 amino acids. Germline loops: CDR1 DFQATT, CDR2 SNEGSKA (reference sequence). CDR3 loop: CSASRAATDTQYF. CDR3 nucleotide sequence: TGCAGTGCTAGTCGCGCGGCCACAGATACGCAGTATTTT.

This sequence joins TRBV7-2 and TRBJ1-6; D call uncertain. Germline values: CDR1 SGHTA, CDR2 FQGNSA. The CDR3 runs 12 residues. V lost 5 bases and J 4 bases, leaving 3 bases between the germline ends. For the CDR3, the DNA is TGTGCCAGCAGCAATTATAATTCACCCCTCCACTTT. It specifies CASSNYNSPLHF.